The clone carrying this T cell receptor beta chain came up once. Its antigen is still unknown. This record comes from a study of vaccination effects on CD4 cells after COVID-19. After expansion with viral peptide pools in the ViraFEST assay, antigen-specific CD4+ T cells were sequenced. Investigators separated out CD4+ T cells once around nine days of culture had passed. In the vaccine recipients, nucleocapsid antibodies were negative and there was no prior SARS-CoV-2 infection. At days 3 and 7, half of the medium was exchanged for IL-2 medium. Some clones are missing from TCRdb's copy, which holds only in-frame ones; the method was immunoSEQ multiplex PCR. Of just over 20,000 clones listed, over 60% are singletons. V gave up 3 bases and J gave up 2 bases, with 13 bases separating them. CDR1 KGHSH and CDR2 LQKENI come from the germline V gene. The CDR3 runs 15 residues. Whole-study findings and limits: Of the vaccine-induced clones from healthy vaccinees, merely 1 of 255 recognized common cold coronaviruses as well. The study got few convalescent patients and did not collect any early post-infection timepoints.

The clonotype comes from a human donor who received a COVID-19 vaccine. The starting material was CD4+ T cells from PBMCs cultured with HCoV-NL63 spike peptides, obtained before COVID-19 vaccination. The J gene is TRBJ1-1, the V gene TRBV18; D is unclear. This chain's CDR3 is CASSPGGRINTEAFF. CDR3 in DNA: TGTGCCAGCTCACCGGGAGGGAGAATAAACACTGAAGCTTTCTTT. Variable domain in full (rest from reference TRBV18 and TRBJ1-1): NAGVMQNPRHLVRRRGQEARLRCSPMKGHSHVYWYRQLPEEGLKFMVYLQKENIIDESGMPKERFSAEFPKEGPSILRIQQVVRGDSAAYFCASSPGGRINTEAFFGQGTRLTVV.